This T cell receptor (beta chain) was found in a study of siplizumab effects on memory and regulatory T cells. Profiling relied on immunoSEQ multiplex PCR, and the TCRdb table lists in-frame clones only, not all of them. This sample has roughly 70,000 clones; 93% occur once, and the top ten carry about 5%. The CDR3 spans 16 residues. Germline V gene data show CDR1 as ENHRY and CDR2 as SYGVKD. Trimming removed 6 bases from V and 0 bases from J, with 16 bases in between. The chain uses TRBV10-3 and TRBJ2-3, with D maybe TRBD1 (6 bases). Sample: CD8+ T cells sorted from blood. This clonotype was sampled from a human donor in good health. This chain's CDR3 is CAIRGVRDTSTDTQYF. The CDR3 nucleotides are TGTGCCATCAGGGGAGTCAGGGACACTAGCACAGATACGCAGTATTTT.